The rows below give T cell receptor beta chains drawn from one sample of a study of T-cell memory formation after mild COVID-19. TCRdb reprocessed the 5' RACE reads via MiXCR and lists one record per CDR3 protein. The repertoire includes 560,000 or so distinct CDR3 sequences, roughly 17% of them detected once, and less than 10% sits in the top ten. Material for sequencing was PBMCs or a T cell subset sorted from them (not recorded which). The receptors derive from an adult woman who had mild COVID-19 (a few samples of this study predate the infection). Cell type and time point are not known. Each CDR3 is given with its conserved first and last residue. The D gene is left open where the match is weak. Some rows have no size entry. The others give once, few or many, or a class for an expanded clone.

>TRBJ2-5|TRBD2|NA|TRBV12-3/TRBV12-4
TGTGCCAGCAGGCCCAAGAGCGGGGGGGAGACCCAGTACTTC
CASRPKSGGETQYF
>TRBJ2-5|NA|NA|TRBV11-2
TGTGCCAGCAGCCCGGTTTTCTCGGGCGTGGGAGAGACCCAGTACTTC
CASSPVFSGVGETQYF
>TRBJ1-2|NA|few|TRBV6-6
TGTGCCATCGGGACGACGCGTGGCTACACCTTC
CAIGTTRGYTF
>TRBJ1-4|TRBD1|NA|TRBV20-1
TGCAGTGCTATCCGGGACAGGGGGCGTGGAGGGGCCAGAAAAACTGTTTTT
CSAIRDRGRGGARKTVF
>TRBJ1-4|TRBD1|few|TRBV4-3
TGCGCCAGCAGCCAAGTTCACGGACAGGGTTATGAAAAACTGTTTTTT
CASSQVHGQGYEKLFF
>TRBJ2-7|TRBD2|few|TRBV6-6
TGTGCCAGCAGTTACGGCGGGAGCGCCTACGAGCAGTACTTC
CASSYGGSAYEQYF
>TRBJ2-5|NA|few|TRBV27
TGTGCCAGCAGTAGGTGGAGGGTTCGGGACCAAGAGACCCAGTACTTC
CASSRWRVRDQETQYF
>TRBJ1-5|TRBD1|few|TRBV15
TGTGCCACCAGCCTGGACAGGTCGGAAGGCAATCAGCCCCAGCATTTT
CATSLDRSEGNQPQHF
>TRBJ2-3|TRBD1|NA|TRBV7-6
TGTGCCAGCAGCTTTGGGTTGGGGGACAGGGGCGCAGATACGCAGTATTTT
CASSFGLGDRGADTQYF
>TRBJ1-6|NA|NA|TRBV5-1
TGCGCCAGCAGCTTGTTCTCGCCGGGCGTCAATTCACCCCTCCACTTT
CASSLFSPGVNSPLHF
>TRBJ1-1|NA|NA|TRBV6-5
TGTGCCAGCAGCACCCTTATGGACACTGAAGCTTTCTTT
CASSTLMDTEAFF
>TRBJ2-3|NA|few|TRBV11-2
TGTGCCAGCAGCTTAGTAGGGGGGGCCGCCACAGATACGCAGTATTTT
CASSLVGGAATDTQYF
>TRBJ1-1|NA|many|TRBV18
TGTGCCAGCAGCCCCCCGGGGTTAAACACTGAAGCTTTCTTT
CASSPPGLNTEAFF
>TRBJ2-7|TRBD2|NA|TRBV5-1
TGCGCCAGCAGCTGGACTCTTCTAGCGGGAGGGTCCGGCGAGCAGTACTTC
CASSWTLLAGGSGEQYF
>TRBJ2-4|NA|few|TRBV15
TGTGCCACCAGCCAAAGAGGGGCGGAAAACATTCAGTACTTC
CATSQRGAENIQYF
>TRBJ2-7|TRBD2|few|TRBV13
TGTGCCAGCAGCTCTGCACTAGCGGGAAGGTACGAGCAGTACTTC
CASSSALAGRYEQYF
>TRBJ2-3|TRBD2|few|TRBV7-8
TGTGCCAGCAGCTTAAGCATCGAGACAGCGGGATATTTCGGAGATACGCAGTATTTT
CASSLSIETAGYFGDTQYF
>TRBJ1-2|NA|few|TRBV11-1
TGTGCCAGCAGCTTCGCGGGACCTAAAGAATACACCTTC
CASSFAGPKEYTF
>TRBJ2-3|TRBD2|NA|TRBV7-6
TGTGCCAGCAGCTCTGGGGGGGTTACAGATACGCAGTATTTT
CASSSGGVTDTQYF
>TRBJ1-2|NA|NA|TRBV28
TGTGCCAGCAGTTCCTACAGTGATAACTATGGCTACACCTTC
CASSSYSDNYGYTF
>TRBJ2-7|TRBD1|few|TRBV5-6
TGTGCCAGCACCCTACTGAACCGGGACAGGGCTGAATACGAGCAGTACTTC
CASTLLNRDRAEYEQYF
>TRBJ1-4|TRBD1|NA|TRBV7-2
TGTGCCAGCAGCCCCCAGACAGGGTTTAGAGAAAAACTGTTTTTT
CASSPQTGFREKLFF
>TRBJ1-4|NA|NA|TRBV4-3
TGCGCCAGCAGCCAAGGGACTAATGAAAAACTGTTTTTT
CASSQGTNEKLFF
>TRBJ1-2|NA|once|TRBV3-1
TGTGCCAGCAGCCAAGCCGGGAGCTATGGCTACACCTTC
CASSQAGSYGYTF
>TRBJ2-7|NA|NA|TRBV28
TGTGCCACAACCGCCACAGGACGACCGTCCTACGAGCAGTACTTC
CATTATGRPSYEQYF
>TRBJ2-1|NA|NA|TRBV15
TGTGCCACCAGCAGAGATAGGCAGGGCGAGCAGTTCTTC
CATSRDRQGEQFF
>TRBJ2-2|NA|many|TRBV11-3
TGTGCCAGCAGCTATCGAGCCGGGGAGCTGTTTTTT
CASSYRAGELFF
>TRBJ2-2|TRBD1|NA|TRBV7-9
TGTGCCAGCAGCGCCATGGGACAGAGCACCGGGGAGCTGTTTTTT
CASSAMGQSTGELFF
>TRBJ2-5|NA|few|TRBV24-1
TGTGCCACCAGTGATTTCCCCCCCCAGAGTTCCGGGGGCCGGGAGACCCAGTACTTC
CATSDFPPQSSGGRETQYF
>TRBJ1-1|NA|many|TRBV6-5
TGTGCCAGCAGCTACTTAGCGACGGTGAACACTGAAGCTTTCTTT
CASSYLATVNTEAFF
>TRBJ1-1|NA|few|TRBV19
TGTGCCAGTAAGGGGACGGCTCTTGAAGCTTTCTTT
CASKGTALEAFF
>TRBJ1-5|TRBD1|few|TRBV30
TGTGCCTGGAGTGGCCCGGGACAGGATGATCAGCCCCAGCATTTT
CAWSGPGQDDQPQHF
>TRBJ1-2|NA|NA|TRBV7-8
TGTGCCAGCAGCCCAACCAGGACGGCGAACTATGGCTACACCTTC
CASSPTRTANYGYTF
>TRBJ2-3|NA|few|TRBV2
TGTGCCAATAGCGAGCACACAGATACGCAGTATTTT
CANSEHTDTQYF
>TRBJ2-7|NA|NA|TRBV20-1
TGCAGTGCCCCGACTAGCTACGAGCAGTACTTC
CSAPTSYEQYF
>TRBJ2-5|TRBD2|few|TRBV6-5
TGTGCCAGCAAGACGGGACTAGCGGAAGAGACCCAGTACTTC
CASKTGLAEETQYF
>TRBJ1-1|NA|few|TRBV7-3
TGTGCCAGCAGCTTTGACAGCAGCACTGAAGCTTTCTTT
CASSFDSSTEAFF
>TRBJ2-7|NA|NA|TRBV4-3
TGCGCCAGCAGCCAAGAAGGGACTGGGGTCGGTGAGCAGTACTTC
CASSQEGTGVGEQYF